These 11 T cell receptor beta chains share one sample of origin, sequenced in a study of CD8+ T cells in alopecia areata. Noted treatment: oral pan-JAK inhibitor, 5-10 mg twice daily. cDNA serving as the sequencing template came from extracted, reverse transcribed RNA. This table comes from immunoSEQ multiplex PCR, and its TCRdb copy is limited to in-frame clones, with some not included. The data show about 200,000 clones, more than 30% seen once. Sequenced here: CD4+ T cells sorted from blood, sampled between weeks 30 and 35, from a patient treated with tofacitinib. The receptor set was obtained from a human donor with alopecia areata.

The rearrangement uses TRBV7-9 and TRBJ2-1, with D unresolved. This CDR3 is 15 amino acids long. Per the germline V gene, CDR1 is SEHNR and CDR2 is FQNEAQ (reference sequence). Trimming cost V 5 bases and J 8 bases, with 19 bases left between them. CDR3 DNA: TGTGCCAGCAGCCCCACTCCCATATCCGGCGATGAGCAGTTCTTC. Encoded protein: CASSPTPISGDEQFF.

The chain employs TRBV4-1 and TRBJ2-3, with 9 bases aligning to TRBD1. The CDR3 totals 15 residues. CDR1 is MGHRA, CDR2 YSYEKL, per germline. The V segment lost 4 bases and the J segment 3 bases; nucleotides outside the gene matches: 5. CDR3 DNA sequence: TGCGCCAGCAGCCTTGGACAGGGGAGAACAGATACGCAGTATTTT. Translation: CASSLGQGRTDTQYF.

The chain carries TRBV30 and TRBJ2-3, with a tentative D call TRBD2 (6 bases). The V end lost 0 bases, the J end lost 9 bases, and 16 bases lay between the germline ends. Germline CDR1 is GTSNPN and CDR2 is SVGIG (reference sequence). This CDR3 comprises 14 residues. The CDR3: CAWSVDNPRGTQYF. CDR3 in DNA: TGTGCCTGGAGTGTAGACAACCCCCGGGGGACGCAGTATTTT. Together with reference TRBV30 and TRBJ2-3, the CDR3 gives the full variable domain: SQTIHQWPATLVQPVGSPLSLECTVEGTSNPNLYWYRQAAGRGLQLLFYSVGIGQISSEVPQNLSASRPQDRQFILSSKKLLLSDSGFYLCAWSVDNPRGTQYFGPGTRLTVL.

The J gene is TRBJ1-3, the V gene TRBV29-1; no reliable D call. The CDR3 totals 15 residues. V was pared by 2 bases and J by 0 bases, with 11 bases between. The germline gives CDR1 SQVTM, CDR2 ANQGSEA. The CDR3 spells CSVELGWPSGNTIYF. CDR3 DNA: TGCAGCGTTGAATTAGGGTGGCCCTCTGGAAACACCATATATTTT.

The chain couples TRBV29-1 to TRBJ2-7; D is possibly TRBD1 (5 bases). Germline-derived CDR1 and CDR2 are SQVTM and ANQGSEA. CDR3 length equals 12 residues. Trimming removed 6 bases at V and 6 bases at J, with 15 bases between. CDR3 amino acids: CSVAMTVSEQYF. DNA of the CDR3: TGCAGCGTCGCTATGACAGTCTCCGAGCAGTACTTC.

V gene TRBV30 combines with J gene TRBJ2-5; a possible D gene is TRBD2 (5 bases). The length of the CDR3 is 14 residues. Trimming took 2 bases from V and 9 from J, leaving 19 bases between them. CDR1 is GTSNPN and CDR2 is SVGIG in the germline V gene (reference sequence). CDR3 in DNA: TGTGCCTGGAGTCCATACAAATTTACAGCGGCCCAGTACTTC. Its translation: CAWSPYKFTAAQYF.

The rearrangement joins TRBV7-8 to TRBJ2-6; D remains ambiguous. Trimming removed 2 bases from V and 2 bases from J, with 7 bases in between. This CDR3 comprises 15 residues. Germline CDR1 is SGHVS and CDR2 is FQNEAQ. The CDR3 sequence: CASSLRVTGANVLTF. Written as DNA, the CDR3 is TGTGCCAGCAGCTTACGGGTGACTGGGGCCAACGTCCTGACTTTC.

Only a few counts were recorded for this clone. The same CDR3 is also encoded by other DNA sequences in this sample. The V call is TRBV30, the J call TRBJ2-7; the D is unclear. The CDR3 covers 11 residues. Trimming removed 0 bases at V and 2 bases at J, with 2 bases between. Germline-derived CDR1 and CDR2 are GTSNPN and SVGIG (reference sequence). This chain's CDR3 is CAWSVAYEQYF. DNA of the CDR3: TGTGCCTGGAGTGTTGCCTACGAGCAGTACTTC.

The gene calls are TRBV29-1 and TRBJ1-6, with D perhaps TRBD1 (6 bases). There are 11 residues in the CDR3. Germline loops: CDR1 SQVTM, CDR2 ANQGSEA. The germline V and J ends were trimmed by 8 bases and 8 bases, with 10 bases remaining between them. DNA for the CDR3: TGCAGCCCTGAGGGGGATTCACCCCTCCACTTT. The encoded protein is CSPEGDSPLHF.

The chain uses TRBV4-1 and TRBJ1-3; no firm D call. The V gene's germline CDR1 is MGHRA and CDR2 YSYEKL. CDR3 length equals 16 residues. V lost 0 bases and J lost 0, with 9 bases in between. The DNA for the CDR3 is TGCGCCAGCAGCCAAGAAGACTGGAGCTCTGGAAACACCATATATTTT. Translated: CASSQEDWSSGNTIYF.

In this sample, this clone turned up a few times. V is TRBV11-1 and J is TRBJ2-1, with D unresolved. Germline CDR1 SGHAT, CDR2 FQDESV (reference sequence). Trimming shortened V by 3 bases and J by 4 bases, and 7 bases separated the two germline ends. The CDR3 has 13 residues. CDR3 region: CASSLNLYNEQFF. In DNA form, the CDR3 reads TGTGCCAGCAGCTTGAATTTGTACAATGAGCAGTTCTTC.